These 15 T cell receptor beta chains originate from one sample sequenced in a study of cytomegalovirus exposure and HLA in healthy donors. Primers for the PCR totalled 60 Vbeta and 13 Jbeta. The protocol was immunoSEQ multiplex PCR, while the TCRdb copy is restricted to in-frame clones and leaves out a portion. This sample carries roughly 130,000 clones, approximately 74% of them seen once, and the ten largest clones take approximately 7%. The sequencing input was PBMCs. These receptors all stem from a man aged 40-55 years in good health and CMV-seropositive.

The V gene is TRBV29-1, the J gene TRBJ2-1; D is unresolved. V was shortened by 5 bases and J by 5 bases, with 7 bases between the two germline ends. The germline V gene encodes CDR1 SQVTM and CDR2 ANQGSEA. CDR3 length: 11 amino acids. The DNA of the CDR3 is TGCAGCGTTCGCGGAGACAATGAGCAGTTCTTC. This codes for CSVRGDNEQFF.

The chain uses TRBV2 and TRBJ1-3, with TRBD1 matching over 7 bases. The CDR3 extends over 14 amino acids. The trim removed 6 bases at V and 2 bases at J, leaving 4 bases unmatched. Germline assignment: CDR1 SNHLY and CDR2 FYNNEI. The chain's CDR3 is CASRKTGTGNTIYF. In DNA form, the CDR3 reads TGTGCCAGCAGGAAGACAGGGACTGGAAACACCATATATTTT.

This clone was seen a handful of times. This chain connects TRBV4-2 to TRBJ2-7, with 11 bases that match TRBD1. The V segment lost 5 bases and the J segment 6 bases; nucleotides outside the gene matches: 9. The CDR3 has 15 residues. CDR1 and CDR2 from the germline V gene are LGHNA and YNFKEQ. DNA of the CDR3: TGTGCCAGCAGCAGCACTGCTGGGACAGGGGGCGAGCAGTACTTC. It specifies CASSSTAGTGGEQYF.

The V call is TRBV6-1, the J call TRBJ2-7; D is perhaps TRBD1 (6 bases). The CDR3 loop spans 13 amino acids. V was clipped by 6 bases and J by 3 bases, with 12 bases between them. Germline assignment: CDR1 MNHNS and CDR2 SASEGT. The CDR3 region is CASRGTPDYEQYF. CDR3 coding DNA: TGTGCCAGCAGGGGGACACCCGACTACGAGCAGTACTTC.

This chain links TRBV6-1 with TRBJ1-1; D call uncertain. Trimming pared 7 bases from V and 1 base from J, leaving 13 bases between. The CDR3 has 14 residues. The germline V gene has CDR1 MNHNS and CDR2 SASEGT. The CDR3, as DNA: TGTGCCAGCAATAAGCGGGAGGCGAACACTGAAGCTTTCTTT. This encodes CASNKREANTEAFF.

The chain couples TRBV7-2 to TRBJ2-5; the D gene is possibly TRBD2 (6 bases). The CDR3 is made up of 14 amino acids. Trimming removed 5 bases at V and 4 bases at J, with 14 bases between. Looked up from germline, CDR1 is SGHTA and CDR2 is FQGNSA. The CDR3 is CASSLGGGPETQYF. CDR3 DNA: TGTGCCAGCAGCCTGGGAGGCGGCCCAGAGACCCAGTACTTC.

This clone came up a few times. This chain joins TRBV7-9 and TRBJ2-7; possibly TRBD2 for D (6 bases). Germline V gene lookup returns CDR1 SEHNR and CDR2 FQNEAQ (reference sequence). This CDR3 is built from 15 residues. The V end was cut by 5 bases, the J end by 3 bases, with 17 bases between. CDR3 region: CASSPRELSDYEQYF. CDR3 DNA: TGTGCCAGCAGCCCCCGGGAGTTGTCGGACTACGAGCAGTACTTC.

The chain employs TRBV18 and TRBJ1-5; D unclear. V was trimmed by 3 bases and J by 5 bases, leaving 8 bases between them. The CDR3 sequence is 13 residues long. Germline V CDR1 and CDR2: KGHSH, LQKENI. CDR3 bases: TGTGCCAGCTCACCTATTAGAGATCAGCCCCAGCATTTT. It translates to CASSPIRDQPQHF.

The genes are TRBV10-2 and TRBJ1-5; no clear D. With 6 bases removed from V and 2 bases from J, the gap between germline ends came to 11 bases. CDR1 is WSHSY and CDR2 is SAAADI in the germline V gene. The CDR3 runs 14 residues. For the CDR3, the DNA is TGCGCCAGCAGCGAAGTTAGTGGCAATCAGCCCCAGCATTTT. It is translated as CASSEVSGNQPQHF.

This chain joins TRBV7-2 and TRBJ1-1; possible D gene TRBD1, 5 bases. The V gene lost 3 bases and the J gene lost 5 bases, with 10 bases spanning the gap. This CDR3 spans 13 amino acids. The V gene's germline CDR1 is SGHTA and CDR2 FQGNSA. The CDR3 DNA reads TGTGCCAGCAGCTTGGGGGGGAAGACTGAAGCTTTCTTT. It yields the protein CASSLGGKTEAFF.

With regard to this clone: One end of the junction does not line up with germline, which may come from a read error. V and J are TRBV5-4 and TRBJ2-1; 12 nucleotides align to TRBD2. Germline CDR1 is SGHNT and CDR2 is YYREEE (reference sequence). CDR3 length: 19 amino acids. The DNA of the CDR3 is TGTGCCAGCACCCCGGACAGGTTTGCTGGACTAGCGGGGCACAATGAGCAGCTCTTC. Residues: CASTPDRFAGLAGHNEQLF.

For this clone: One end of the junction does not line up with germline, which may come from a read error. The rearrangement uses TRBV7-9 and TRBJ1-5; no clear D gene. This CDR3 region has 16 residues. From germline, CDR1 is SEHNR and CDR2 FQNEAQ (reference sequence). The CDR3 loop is CSSSLSVGDSNQPQHF. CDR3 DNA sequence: TGTTCCAGCAGCTTATCCGTCGGAGATAGCAATCAGCCCCAGCATTTT.

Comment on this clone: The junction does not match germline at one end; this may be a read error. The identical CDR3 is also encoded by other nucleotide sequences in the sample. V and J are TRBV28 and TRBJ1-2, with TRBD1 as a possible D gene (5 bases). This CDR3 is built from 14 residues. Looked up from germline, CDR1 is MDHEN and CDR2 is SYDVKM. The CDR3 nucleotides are TGCGCCAGCGGTCTAGGAACAGGAATAGGCGGCTACACCTTC. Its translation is CASGLGTGIGGYTF.

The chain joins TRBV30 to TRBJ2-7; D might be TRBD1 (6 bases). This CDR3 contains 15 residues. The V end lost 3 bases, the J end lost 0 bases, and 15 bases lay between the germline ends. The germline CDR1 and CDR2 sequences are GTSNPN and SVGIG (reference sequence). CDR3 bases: TGTGCCTGGAGGCCGTGGACAGATAACTCCTACGAGCAGTACTTC. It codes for CAWRPWTDNSYEQYF. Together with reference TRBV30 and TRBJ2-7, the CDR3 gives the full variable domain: SQTIHQWPATLVQPVGSPLSLECTVEGTSNPNLYWYRQAAGRGLQLLFYSVGIGQISSEVPQNLSASRPQDRQFILSSKKLLLSDSGFYLCAWRPWTDNSYEQYFGPGTRLTVT.

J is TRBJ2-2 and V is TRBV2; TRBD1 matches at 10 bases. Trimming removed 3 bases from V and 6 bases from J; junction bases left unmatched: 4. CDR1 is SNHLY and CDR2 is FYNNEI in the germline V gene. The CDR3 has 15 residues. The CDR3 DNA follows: TGTGCCAGCAGTGAGGACAGGGGGATTGCCGGGGAGCTGTTTTTT. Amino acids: CASSEDRGIAGELFF.